The 24 T cell receptor beta chains below were found in one sample sequenced in a study of T cell responses to AZD1222 COVID-19 vaccine (dated by TCRdb to the early 2020s). The method was the immunoSEQ multiplex PCR assay. TCRdb mirrors the immuneACCESS table, restricted to in-frame sequences. Some clones are absent from its copies; in checked studies, under half trace to an unresolved V gene, and the reason for the others is unknown. A total of 120,000 or so clones appear in this sample, over 75% of them only once. The top ten constitute approximately 7.9% of the sample. What this sample's time point label stands for: baseline before first vaccination. The sample here was peripheral blood, taken on day 0 of AZD1222 vaccination. These receptors came from an adult in good health.

This clone was counted a single time. J is TRBJ2-7 and V is TRBV28, with 11 bases identical to TRBD1. Germline V lookup: CDR1 MDHEN, CDR2 SYDVKM. J lost 5 bases, V lost 4 bases, and 7 bases had no gene match. CDR3 size: 15 residues. This chain's CDR3 is CASSSRRTGGNEQYF. The CDR3 nucleotides are TGTGCCAGCAGTTCCCGCCGGACAGGGGGCAACGAGCAGTACTTC.

The chain couples TRBV28 to TRBJ1-6; 7 bases align to TRBD1. CDR3 length: 14 amino acids. Germline V gives CDR1 MDHEN, CDR2 SYDVKM. Trimming removed 6 bases from V and 7 bases from J; junction bases left unmatched: 6. CDR3 sequence (DNA): TGTGCCAGCAGCTTCCAGGGGGAAAATTCACCCCTCCACTTT. It encodes CASSFQGENSPLHF.

This clone showed up just once. V and J are TRBV5-1 and TRBJ2-5, with a weak D call TRBD2 (6 bases). Between the trimmed V and J ends, which lost 10 bases and 4 bases, there was a span of 17 bases. The germline gives CDR1 SGHRS, CDR2 YFSETQ. CDR3 length: 13 amino acids. CDR3 protein: CARAGGIVETQYF. The DNA of the CDR3 is TGCGCCCGCGCTGGCGGGATTGTAGAGACCCAGTACTTC.

This clone came up a few times. CDR3 sequence (DNA): TGTGCCAGCAGCGTAGAAGGGAACACTGAAGCTTTCTTT. Protein: CASSVEGNTEAFF. V usage is TRBV9 and J usage is TRBJ1-1; D not resolved. V lost 0 bases and J 1 base, leaving 4 bases between the germline ends. CDR3 length equals 13 residues. CDR1 and CDR2 from the germline V gene are SGDLS and YYNGEE. The full variable domain, in which reference TRBV9 and TRBJ1-1 provide the parts outside the CDR3, is DSGVTQTPKHLITATGQRVTLRCSPRSGDLSVYWYQQSLDQGLQFLIQYYNGEERAKGNILERFSAQQFPDLHSELNLSSLELGDSALYFCASSVEGNTEAFFGQGTRLTVV.

V and J are TRBV14 and TRBJ1-1; weak D call: TRBD1 (5 bases). V was clipped by 6 bases and J by 6 bases, with 11 bases between them. This CDR3 contains 12 residues. Germline V CDR1 and CDR2: SGHDN, FVKESK. CDR3 in DNA: TGTGCCAGCAGAGACGCGGGGGCTGAAGCTTTCTTT. It yields the protein CASRDAGAEAFF.

The chain couples TRBV29-1 to TRBJ2-1, with 10 bases lining up with TRBD2. This CDR3 has 16 amino acids. Germline CDR1 and CDR2: SQVTM and ANQGSEA. V shed 7 bases and J 4 bases; nucleotides not matched to a gene: 13. The CDR3 region has the DNA TGCAGCGCCCATGACCCTACTAGCGGGGTTTACAATGAGCAGTTCTTC. Translation: CSAHDPTSGVYNEQFF.

The rearrangement uses TRBV19 and TRBJ1-2, with TRBD1 matching 11 bases. V lost 6 bases, J lost 5 bases, and 14 bases stayed unmatched. This CDR3 is 17 amino acids long. Germline V gene lookup returns CDR1 LNHDA and CDR2 SQIVND (reference sequence). The chain's CDR3 is CASSAPRTGTGGYGYTF. CDR3 sequence (DNA): TGTGCCAGTAGCGCTCCCAGAACTGGGACAGGGGGGTATGGCTACACCTTC.

The rearrangement uses TRBV5-1 and TRBJ2-3; possible D gene TRBD1, 5 bases. Trimming took off 2 bases at V and 0 bases at J, with 28 bases between the two ends. The length of the CDR3 is 21 residues. Germline CDR1 and CDR2: SGHRS and YFSETQ. The CDR3 DNA follows: TGCGCCAGCAGCTTACGAACCCAGGGCAAGGGCCCTTCTTCTAGCACAGATACGCAGTATTTT. Amino acids: CASSLRTQGKGPSSSTDTQYF. The entire variable domain, with the rest obtained from reference TRBV5-1 and TRBJ2-3, is as follows: KAGVTQTPRYLIKTRGQQVTLSCSPISGHRSVSWYQQTPGQGLQFLFEYFSETQRNKGNFPGRFSGRQFSNSRSEMNVSTLELGDSALYLCASSLRTQGKGPSSSTDTQYFGPGTRLTVL.

The chain uses TRBV5-5 and TRBJ2-2, with a tentative D call TRBD2 (6 bases). Trimming shortened V by 5 bases and J by 1 base, and 12 bases separated the two germline ends. This CDR3 spans 15 amino acids. CDR1 is SGHKS and CDR2 is YYEKEE in the germline V gene (reference sequence). The CDR3 DNA reads TGTGCCAGCAGACCACCAGCGGGGAACACCGGGGAGCTGTTTTTT. It translates to CASRPPAGNTGELFF. Together with reference TRBV5-5 and TRBJ2-2, the CDR3 gives the full variable domain: DAGVTQSPTHLIKTRGQQVTLRCSPISGHKSVSWYQQVLGQGPQFIFQYYEKEERGRGNFPDRFSARQFPNYSSELNVNALLLGDSALYLCASRPPAGNTGELFFGEGSRLTVL.

This chain connects TRBV19 to TRBJ2-1; TRBD2 might be the D (6 bases). The germline CDR1 and CDR2 sequences are LNHDA and SQIVND (reference sequence). The V end lost 7 bases, the J end lost 8 bases, and 21 bases lay between the germline ends. The CDR3 length is 15 residues. The CDR3 DNA reads TGTGCCAGTACGGACTTTGGGGGGTCCGGGGATGAGCAGTTCTTC. The encoded protein is CASTDFGGSGDEQFF.

Worth noting for this clone: Other nucleotide sequences from this sample produce the same CDR3. The chain recombines TRBV4-3 with TRBJ2-7; D might be TRBD1 (6 bases). This CDR3 region has 16 residues. V was trimmed by 0 bases and J by 0 bases, leaving 12 bases between them. Per the germline V gene, CDR1 is LGHNA and CDR2 is YSLEER. CDR3 sequence (DNA): TGCGCCAGCAGCCAAGACGTCAGGGGAGACTCCTACGAGCAGTACTTC. Protein: CASSQDVRGDSYEQYF.

The gene calls are TRBV6-2 or TRBV6-3 and TRBJ1-1; possible D gene TRBD1, 6 bases. The CDR3 sequence is 13 residues long. Trimming removed 2 bases at V and 12 bases at J, with 16 bases between. The V gene's germline CDR1 is MNHEY and CDR2 SVGEGT. CDR3 sequence: CASSYAGRGKTFF. The DNA of the CDR3 is TGTGCCAGCAGTTACGCGGGAAGGGGGAAAACTTTCTTT.

V usage is TRBV27 and J usage is TRBJ1-2; maybe TRBD1 (6 bases). The ends were cut back, 3 bases at V and 4 bases at J, with 12 bases in the middle. Germline assignment: CDR1 MNHEY and CDR2 SMNVEV (reference sequence). CDR3 length: 14 residues. CDR3 amino acids: CASSLAGALYGYTF. The CDR3 DNA sequence: TGTGCCAGCAGTTTGGCAGGGGCCCTCTATGGCTACACCTTC.

This clone showed up just a few times. The rearrangement uses TRBV6-1 and TRBJ2-1; 8 bases align to TRBD2. The CDR3 totals 13 residues. Germline CDR1 and CDR2: MNHNS and SASEGT. J lost 9 bases, V lost 3 bases, and 4 bases had no gene match. CDR3 in amino acids: CASSDWSGSEQFF. For the CDR3, the DNA is TGTGCCAGCAGTGATTGGAGCGGGAGTGAGCAGTTCTTC.

This clone was counted a single time. The rearrangement links TRBV12-3 or TRBV12-4 to TRBJ2-7; D is uncertain. The V and J ends lost 10 bases and 0 bases respectively, with 13 bases between them. This CDR3 spans 13 amino acids. The CDR3 protein is CATRATGSYEQYF. The CDR3 DNA follows: TGTGCCACCCGGGCGACCGGCTCCTACGAGCAGTACTTC.

This clone was seen once. This chain links TRBV5-6 with TRBJ2-1, with TRBD2 matching 14 bases. V gave up 5 bases and J gave up 8 bases; unmatched junction bases: 9. This CDR3 comprises 16 residues. CDR1 and CDR2 (germline): SGHDT, YYEEEE. CDR3 DNA sequence: TGTGCCAGCAGTCCTCCCGGGACTAGCGGGAGTTATGAGCAGTTCTTC. Translation gives CASSPPGTSGSYEQFF.

The rearrangement joins TRBV4-1 to TRBJ2-3; 8 nucleotides match TRBD1. The CDR3 loop spans 15 amino acids. The ends lost 6 bases at V and 3 bases at J; junction bases unmatched: 8. Germline values: CDR1 MGHRA, CDR2 YSYEKL. CDR3 loop: CASRQTGAQTDTQYF. In DNA, the CDR3 is TGCGCCAGCAGGCAGACAGGGGCCCAAACAGATACGCAGTATTTT.

The chain joins TRBV18 to TRBJ2-7; TRBD2 agrees at 9 bases. CDR3 size: 17 residues. Per germline, CDR1 KGHSH and CDR2 LQKENI. The V segment lost 1 base and the J segment 3 bases; nucleotides outside the gene matches: 10. CDR3 in DNA: TGTGCCAGCTCACCACGCGTTTTGGCGGGAGGGAACTACGAGCAGTACTTC. This sequence encodes CASSPRVLAGGNYEQYF.

This clone appeared a few times. The chain joins TRBV10-3 to TRBJ2-7; 13 nucleotides match TRBD2. Germline CDR1 is ENHRY and CDR2 is SYGVKD. Trimming took 6 bases from V and 4 from J; bases not matched to a gene: 9. The CDR3 runs to 16 residues. The CDR3 reads CAIRNVTSGRGYEQYF. The CDR3 DNA reads as TGTGCCATCAGGAACGTTACTAGCGGGAGGGGTTACGAGCAGTACTTC.

The CDR3 nucleotides are TGTGCCAGCAGTTTTGGGAGTTTGAATGAGCAGTTCTTC. This codes for CASSFGSLNEQFF. The chain uses TRBV27 and TRBJ2-1, with D perhaps matching TRBD2 (5 bases). Between the trimmed V and J ends, which lost 3 bases and 7 bases, there was a span of 10 bases. Germline-derived CDR1 and CDR2 are MNHEY and SMNVEV (reference sequence). The CDR3 sequence is 13 residues long.

The chain joins TRBV24-1 to TRBJ2-6; 9 bases match TRBD1. V lost 4 bases, J lost 3 bases, and 6 bases stayed unmatched. This CDR3 spans 17 amino acids. In germline, CDR1 is KGHDR, CDR2 SFDVKD. CDR3 nucleotide sequence: TGTGCCACCAGTGACCACGGGACAGGGTTTGGGGCCAACGTCCTGACTTTC. This translates into CATSDHGTGFGANVLTF.

This clone showed up just a few times. J is TRBJ1-6 and V is TRBV5-1, with a weak D call TRBD1 (5 bases). The V gene lost 2 bases and the J gene lost 6 bases, with 12 bases spanning the gap. The CDR3 has 15 residues. Germline V gene data show CDR1 as SGHRS and CDR2 as YFSETQ. The CDR3 loop reads CASSFGARVNSPLHF. In DNA, the CDR3 is TGCGCCAGCAGCTTTGGGGCCCGGGTTAATTCACCCCTCCACTTT.

This sequence joins TRBV6-2 or TRBV6-3 and TRBJ2-7; tentatively, D is TRBD1 (6 bases). This CDR3 comprises 15 residues. CDR1 and CDR2 from the germline V gene are MNHEY and SVGEGT. The V and J ends lost 1 base and 2 bases respectively, with 12 bases between them. The CDR3: CASSYFRDKAYEQYF. DNA of the CDR3: TGTGCCAGCAGTTACTTCCGGGACAAAGCCTACGAGCAGTACTTC.

The rearrangement uses TRBV28 and TRBJ2-7, with TRBD1 as a possible D gene (6 bases). CDR1 MDHEN and CDR2 SYDVKM come from the germline V gene. This CDR3 spans 14 amino acids. V lost 5 bases and J 0 bases, leaving 11 bases between the germline ends. Here the CDR3 reads CASSVGTHSYEQYF. For the CDR3, the DNA is TGTGCCAGCAGTGTCGGGACACACTCCTACGAGCAGTACTTC.